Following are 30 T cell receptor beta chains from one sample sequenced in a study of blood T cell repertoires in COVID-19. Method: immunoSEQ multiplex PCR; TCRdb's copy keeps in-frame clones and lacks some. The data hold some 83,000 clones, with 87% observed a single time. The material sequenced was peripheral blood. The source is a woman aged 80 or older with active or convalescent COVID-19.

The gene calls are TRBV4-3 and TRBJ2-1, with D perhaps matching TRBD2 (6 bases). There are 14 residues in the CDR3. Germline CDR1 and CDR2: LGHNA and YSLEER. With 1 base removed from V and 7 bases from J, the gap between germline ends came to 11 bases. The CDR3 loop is CASSQVGGANEQFF. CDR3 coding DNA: TGCGCCAGCAGCCAAGTGGGCGGGGCTAATGAGCAGTTCTTC.

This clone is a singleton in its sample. The CDR3 bases are TGTGCCAGCAGCTTTGGACGGGATTACGAGCAGTACTTC. The encoded protein is CASSFGRDYEQYF. The rearrangement links TRBV5-6 to TRBJ2-7, with D possibly TRBD2 on 5 matching bases. The CDR3 sequence is 13 residues long. Trimming took 2 bases from V and 4 from J, leaving 10 bases between them. In germline, CDR1 is SGHDT, CDR2 YYEEEE.

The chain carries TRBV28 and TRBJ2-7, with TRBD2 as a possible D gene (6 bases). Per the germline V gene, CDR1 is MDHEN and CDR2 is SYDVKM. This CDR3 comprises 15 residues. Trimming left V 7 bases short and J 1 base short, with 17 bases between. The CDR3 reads CASIGGNSGSYEQYF. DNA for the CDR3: TGTGCCAGCATCGGAGGAAATAGCGGTTCCTACGAGCAGTACTTC.

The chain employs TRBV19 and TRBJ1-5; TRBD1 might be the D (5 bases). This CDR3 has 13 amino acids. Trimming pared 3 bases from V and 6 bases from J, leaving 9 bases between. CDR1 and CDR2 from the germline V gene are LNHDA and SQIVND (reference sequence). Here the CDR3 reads CASSIRGSQPQHF. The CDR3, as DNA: TGTGCCAGTAGTATTCGGGGGAGTCAGCCCCAGCATTTT.

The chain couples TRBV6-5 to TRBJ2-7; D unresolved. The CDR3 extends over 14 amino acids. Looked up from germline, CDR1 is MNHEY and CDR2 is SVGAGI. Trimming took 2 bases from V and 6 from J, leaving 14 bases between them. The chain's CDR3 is CASSYTAQVGEQYF. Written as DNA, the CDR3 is TGTGCCAGCAGTTACACCGCGCAGGTGGGCGAGCAGTACTTC.

The CDR3 loop is CASLLGQGSEKLFF. CDR3 nucleotides: TGTGCCAGTCTCCTGGGACAGGGGAGCGAAAAACTGTTTTTT. V gene TRBV2 combines with J gene TRBJ1-4; 10 bases align to TRBD1. V gave up 9 bases and J gave up 8 bases; unmatched junction bases: 9. The CDR3 runs 14 residues. CDR1 and CDR2 from the germline V gene are SNHLY and FYNNEI.

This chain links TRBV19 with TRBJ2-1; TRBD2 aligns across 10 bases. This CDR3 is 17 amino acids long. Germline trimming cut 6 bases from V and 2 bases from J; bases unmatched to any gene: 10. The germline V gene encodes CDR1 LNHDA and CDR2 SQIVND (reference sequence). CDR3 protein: CASSRSPSGGTYNEQFF. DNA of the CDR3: TGTGCCAGTAGCCGATCCCCTAGCGGGGGCACCTACAATGAGCAGTTCTTC. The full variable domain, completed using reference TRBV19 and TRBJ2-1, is DGGITQSPKYLFRKEGQNVTLSCEQNLNHDAMYWYRQDPGQGLRLIYYSQIVNDFQKGDIAEGYSVSREKKESFPLTVTSAQKNPTAFYLCASSRSPSGGTYNEQFFGPGTRLTVL.

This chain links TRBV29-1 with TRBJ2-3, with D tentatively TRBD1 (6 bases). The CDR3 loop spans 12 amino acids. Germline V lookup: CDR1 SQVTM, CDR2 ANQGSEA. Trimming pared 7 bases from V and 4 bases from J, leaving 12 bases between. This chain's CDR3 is CSARTDSDTQYF. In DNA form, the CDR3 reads TGCAGCGCTCGGACAGATTCAGATACGCAGTATTTT.

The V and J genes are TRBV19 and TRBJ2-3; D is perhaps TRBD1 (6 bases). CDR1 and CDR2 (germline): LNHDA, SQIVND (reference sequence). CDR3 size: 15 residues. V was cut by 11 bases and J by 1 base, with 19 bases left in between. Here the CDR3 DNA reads TGTGCCGGACTGACCAAGGGACAACGCACAGATACGCAGTATTTT. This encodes CAGLTKGQRTDTQYF. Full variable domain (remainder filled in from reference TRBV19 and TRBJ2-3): DGGITQSPKYLFRKEGQNVTLSCEQNLNHDAMYWYRQDPGQGLRLIYYSQIVNDFQKGDIAEGYSVSREKKESFPLTVTSAQKNPTAFYLCAGLTKGQRTDTQYFGPGTRLTVL.

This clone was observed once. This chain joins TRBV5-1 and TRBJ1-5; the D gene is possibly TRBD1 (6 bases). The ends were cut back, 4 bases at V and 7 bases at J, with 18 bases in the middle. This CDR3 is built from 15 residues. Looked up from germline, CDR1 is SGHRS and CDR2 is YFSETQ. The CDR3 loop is CASSRDTGMGQPQHF. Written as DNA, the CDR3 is TGCGCCAGCAGCCGGGATACAGGGATGGGGCAGCCCCAGCATTTT.

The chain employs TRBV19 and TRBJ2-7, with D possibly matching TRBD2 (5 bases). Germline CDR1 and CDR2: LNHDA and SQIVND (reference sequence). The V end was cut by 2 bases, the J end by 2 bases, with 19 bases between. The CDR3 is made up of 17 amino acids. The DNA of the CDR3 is TGTGCCAGTAGTATACCCCCCCGGGCGGGTTTACCCTACGAGCAGTACTTC. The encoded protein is CASSIPPRAGLPYEQYF.

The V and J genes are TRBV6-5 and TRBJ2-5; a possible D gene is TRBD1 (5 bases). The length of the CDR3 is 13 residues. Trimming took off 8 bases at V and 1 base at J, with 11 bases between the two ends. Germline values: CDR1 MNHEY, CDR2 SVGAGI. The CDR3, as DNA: TGTGCCAGCCCGCAGGGCGGCCAAGAGACCCAGTACTTC. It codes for CASPQGGQETQYF.

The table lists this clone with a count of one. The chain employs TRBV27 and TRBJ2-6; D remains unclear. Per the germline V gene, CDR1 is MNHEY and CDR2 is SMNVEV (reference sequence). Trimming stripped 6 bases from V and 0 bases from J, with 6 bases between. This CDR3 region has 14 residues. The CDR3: CASSDNSGANVLTF. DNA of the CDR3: TGTGCCAGCAGCGACAACTCTGGGGCCAACGTCCTGACTTTC.

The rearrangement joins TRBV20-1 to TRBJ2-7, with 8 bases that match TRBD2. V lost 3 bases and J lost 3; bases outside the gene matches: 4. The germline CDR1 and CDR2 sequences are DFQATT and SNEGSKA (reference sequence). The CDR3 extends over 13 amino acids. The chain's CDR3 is CSASHTSGYEQYF. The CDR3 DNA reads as TGCAGTGCTAGTCACACTAGCGGCTACGAGCAGTACTTC.

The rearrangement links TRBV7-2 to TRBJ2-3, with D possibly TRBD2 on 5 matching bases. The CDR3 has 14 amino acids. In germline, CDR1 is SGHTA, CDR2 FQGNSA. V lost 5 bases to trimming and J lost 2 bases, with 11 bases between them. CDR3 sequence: CASSLGLSTDTQYF. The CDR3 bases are TGTGCCAGCAGCCTAGGACTTTCCACAGATACGCAGTATTTT.

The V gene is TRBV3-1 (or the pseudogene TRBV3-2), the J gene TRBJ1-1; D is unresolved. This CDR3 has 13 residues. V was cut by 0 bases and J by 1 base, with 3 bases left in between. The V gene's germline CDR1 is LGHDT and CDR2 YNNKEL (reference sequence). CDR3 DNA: TGTGCCAGCAGCCAAGACAGGAACACTGAAGCTTTCTTT. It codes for CASSQDRNTEAFF.

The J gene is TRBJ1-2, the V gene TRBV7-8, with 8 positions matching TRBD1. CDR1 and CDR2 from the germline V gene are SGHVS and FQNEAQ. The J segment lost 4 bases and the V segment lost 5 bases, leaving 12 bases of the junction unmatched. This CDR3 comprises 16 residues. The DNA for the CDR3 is TGTGCCAGCAGCCAGGACAGGGTTCCATGGCCCTATGGCTACACCTTC. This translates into CASSQDRVPWPYGYTF.

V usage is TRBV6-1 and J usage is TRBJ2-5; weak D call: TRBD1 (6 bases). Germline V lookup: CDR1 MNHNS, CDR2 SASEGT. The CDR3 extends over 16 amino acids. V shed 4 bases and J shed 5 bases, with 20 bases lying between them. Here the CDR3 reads CASSVTQGSSWETQYF. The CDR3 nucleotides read TGTGCCAGCAGTGTGACGCAGGGGTCATCGTGGGAGACCCAGTACTTC.

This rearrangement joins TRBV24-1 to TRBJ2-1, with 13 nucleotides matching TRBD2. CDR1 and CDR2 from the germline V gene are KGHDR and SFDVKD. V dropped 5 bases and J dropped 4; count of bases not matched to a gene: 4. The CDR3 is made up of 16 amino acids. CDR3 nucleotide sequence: TGTGCCACCAGTGTCGGGACTAGCGGGAATTACAATGAGCAGTTCTTC. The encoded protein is CATSVGTSGNYNEQFF.

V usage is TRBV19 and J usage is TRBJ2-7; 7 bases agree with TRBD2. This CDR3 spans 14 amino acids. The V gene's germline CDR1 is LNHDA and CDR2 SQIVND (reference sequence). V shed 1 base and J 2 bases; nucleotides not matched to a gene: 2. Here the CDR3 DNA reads TGTGCCAGTAGTATAGGAGCGGGAACCTACGAGCAGTACTTC. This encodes CASSIGAGTYEQYF. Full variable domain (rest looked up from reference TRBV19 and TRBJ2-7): DGGITQSPKYLFRKEGQNVTLSCEQNLNHDAMYWYRQDPGQGLRLIYYSQIVNDFQKGDIAEGYSVSREKKESFPLTVTSAQKNPTAFYLCASSIGAGTYEQYFGPGTRLTVT.

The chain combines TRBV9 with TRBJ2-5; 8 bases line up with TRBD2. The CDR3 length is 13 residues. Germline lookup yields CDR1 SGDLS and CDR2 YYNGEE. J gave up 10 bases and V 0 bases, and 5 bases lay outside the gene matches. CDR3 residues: CASSVAGTRGQYF. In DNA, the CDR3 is TGTGCCAGCAGCGTAGCCGGGACTAGGGGCCAGTACTTC.

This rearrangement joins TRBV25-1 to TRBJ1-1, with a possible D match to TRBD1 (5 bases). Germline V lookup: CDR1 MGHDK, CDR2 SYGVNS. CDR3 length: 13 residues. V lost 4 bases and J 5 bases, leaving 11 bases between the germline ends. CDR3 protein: CASSAQGFTEAFF. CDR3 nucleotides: TGTGCCAGCAGTGCTCAGGGATTTACTGAAGCTTTCTTT.

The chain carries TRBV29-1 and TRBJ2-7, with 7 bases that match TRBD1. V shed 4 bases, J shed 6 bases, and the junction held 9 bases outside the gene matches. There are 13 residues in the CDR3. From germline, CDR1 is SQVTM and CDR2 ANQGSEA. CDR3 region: CSVGKGAVSEQYF. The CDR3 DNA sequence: TGCAGCGTTGGAAAGGGGGCGGTTTCCGAGCAGTACTTC.

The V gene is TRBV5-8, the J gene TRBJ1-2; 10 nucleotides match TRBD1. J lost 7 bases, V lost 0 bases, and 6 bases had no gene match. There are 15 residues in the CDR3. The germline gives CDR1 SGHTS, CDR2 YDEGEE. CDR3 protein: CASSLGDRGFGGYTF. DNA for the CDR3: TGTGCCAGCAGCTTGGGGGACAGGGGATTTGGTGGCTACACCTTC.

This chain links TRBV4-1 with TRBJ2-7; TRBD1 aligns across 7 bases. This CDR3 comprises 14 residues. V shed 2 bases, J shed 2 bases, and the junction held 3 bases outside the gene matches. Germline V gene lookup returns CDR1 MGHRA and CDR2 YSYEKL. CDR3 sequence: CASSQRDRAYEQYF. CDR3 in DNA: TGCGCCAGCAGCCAACGGGACAGAGCCTACGAGCAGTACTTC.

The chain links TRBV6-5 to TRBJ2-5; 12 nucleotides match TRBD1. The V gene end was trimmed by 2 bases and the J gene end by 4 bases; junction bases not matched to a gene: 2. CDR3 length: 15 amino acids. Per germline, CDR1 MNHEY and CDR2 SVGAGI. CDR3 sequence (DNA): TGTGCCAGCAGTTACGGGACAGGGGGCGCAGAGACCCAGTACTTC. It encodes CASSYGTGGAETQYF.

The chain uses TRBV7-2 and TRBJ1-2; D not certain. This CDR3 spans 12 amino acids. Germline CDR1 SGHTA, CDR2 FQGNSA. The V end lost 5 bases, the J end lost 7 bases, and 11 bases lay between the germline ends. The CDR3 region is CASSPQAGGYTF. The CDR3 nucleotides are TGTGCCAGCAGCCCGCAAGCCGGTGGCTACACCTTC.

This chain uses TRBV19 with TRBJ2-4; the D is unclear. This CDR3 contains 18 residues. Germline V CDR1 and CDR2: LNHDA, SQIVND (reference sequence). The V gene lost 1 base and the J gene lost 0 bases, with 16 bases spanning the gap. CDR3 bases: TGTGCCAGTAGTATAGGACACCCCCCAAACGTAGCCAAAAACATTCAGTACTTC. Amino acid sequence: CASSIGHPPNVAKNIQYF.

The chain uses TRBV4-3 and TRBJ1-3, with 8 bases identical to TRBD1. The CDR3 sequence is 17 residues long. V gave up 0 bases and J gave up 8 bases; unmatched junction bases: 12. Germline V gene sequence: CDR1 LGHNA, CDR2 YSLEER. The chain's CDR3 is CASSQDWPRQGAYTIYF. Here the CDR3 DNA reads TGCGCCAGCAGCCAAGATTGGCCGCGGCAGGGGGCATACACCATATATTTT.

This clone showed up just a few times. The CDR3 sequence: CAWSPGHREQFF. The CDR3 DNA follows: TGTGCCTGGAGTCCCGGACATCGGGAGCAGTTCTTC. J is TRBJ2-1 and V is TRBV30; possible D gene TRBD1, 5 bases. Germline CDR1 and CDR2: GTSNPN and SVGIG (reference sequence). This CDR3 has 12 amino acids. Between the trimmed V and J ends, which lost 2 bases and 10 bases, there was a span of 12 bases.